The 27 T cell receptor beta chains presented below share a single source sample, sequenced in a study of cytomegalovirus exposure and HLA in healthy donors. The PCR had 60 Vbeta and 13 Jbeta primers. The assay was immunoSEQ multiplex PCR, and TCRdb's table has in-frame clones only and misses some. This sample's table reports approximately 110,000 clones. The sequenced sample consisted of PBMCs. These receptors originate from a man aged 50 to 60 in good health and CMV-seronegative.

To note about this clone: At one boundary the junction diverges from the germline segment, which might be a read error. The chain combines TRBV7-9 with TRBJ2-5, with 10 bases identical to TRBD2. Per germline, CDR1 SEHNR and CDR2 FQNEAQ (reference sequence). This CDR3 comprises 13 residues. CDR3 in amino acids: CASSLGLAGPPHF. The CDR3 DNA reads as TGTGCCAGCAGCTTAGGACTAGCGGGCCCCCCGCACTTC.

This chain links TRBV2 with TRBJ2-3, with D perhaps TRBD1 (6 bases). The CDR3 spans 14 residues. The germline gives CDR1 SNHLY, CDR2 FYNNEI. With 7 bases removed from V and 2 bases from J, the gap between germline ends came to 13 bases. The CDR3 coding sequence is TGTGCCAGCACCCGGGACACGTACACAGATACGCAGTATTTT. Protein product: CASTRDTYTDTQYF.

The V gene is TRBV6-6, the J gene TRBJ1-1, with TRBD1 matching 7 bases. The CDR3 is 13 residues long. CDR1 MNHNY and CDR2 SVGAGI come from the germline V gene (reference sequence). J gave up 8 bases and V 6 bases, and 9 bases lay outside the gene matches. The CDR3 coding sequence is TGTGCCAGCAGCACCATACAGGGGACGGAAGCTTTCTTT. It yields the protein CASSTIQGTEAFF.

The J gene is TRBJ2-7, the V gene TRBV18, with 8 bases that match TRBD2. CDR3 length: 15 residues. J lost 4 bases, V lost 3 bases, and 8 bases had no gene match. Germline V gene data show CDR1 as KGHSH and CDR2 as LQKENI. This CDR3 is CASSPRASGLYEQYF. The CDR3 region has the DNA TGTGCCAGCTCACCCCGCGCTAGCGGGCTATACGAGCAGTACTTC.

V gene TRBV7-2 combines with J gene TRBJ2-6; D remains unclear. Germline loops: CDR1 SGHTA, CDR2 FQGNSA. The CDR3 sequence is 15 residues long. Trimming pared 1 base from V and 1 base from J, leaving 5 bases between. The CDR3 nucleotides are TGTGCCAGCAGCTTAGACTTTTCTGGGGCCAACGTCCTGACTTTC. It codes for CASSLDFSGANVLTF.

This sequence joins TRBV11-2 and TRBJ2-3, with D tentatively TRBD1 (6 bases). Trimming took off 4 bases at V and 6 bases at J, with 17 bases between the two ends. The CDR3 extends over 15 amino acids. Looked up from germline, CDR1 is SGHAT and CDR2 is FQNNGV. CDR3 protein: CASSSPDSVSDTQYF. For the CDR3, the DNA is TGTGCCAGCAGCTCCCCGGACAGCGTGAGCGATACGCAGTATTTT.

The CDR3 here is CATRTSGLIGHEQYF. CDR3 coding DNA: TGTGCCACCCGGACTAGCGGGCTGATCGGCCACGAGCAGTACTTC. V is TRBV28 and J is TRBJ2-7; 11 bases align to TRBD2. V was clipped by 10 bases and J by 5 bases; unmatched bases: 13. This CDR3 is built from 15 residues. Germline V gives CDR1 MDHEN, CDR2 SYDVKM. Full variable domain (rest looked up from reference TRBV28 and TRBJ2-7): DVKVTQSSRYLVKRTGEKVFLECVQDMDHENMFWYRQDPGLGLRLIYFSYDVKMKEKGDIPEGYSVSREKKERFSLILESASTNQTSMYLCATRTSGLIGHEQYFGPGTRLTVT.

With respect to this clone: At one boundary the junction diverges from the germline segment, which might be a read error. V usage is TRBV15 and J usage is TRBJ2-2; D is possibly TRBD2 (6 bases). Germline CDR1 is LNHNV and CDR2 is YYDKDF (reference sequence). The CDR3 sequence is 12 residues long. The chain's CDR3 is CATSSNTGGLFF. The CDR3 DNA follows: TGTGCCACCAGCTCGAACACCGGGGGGCTGTTTTTT.

The chain links TRBV6-6 to TRBJ2-2; no firm D call. Germline CDR1 and CDR2: MNHNY and SVGAGI (reference sequence). Trimming removed 2 bases from V and 7 bases from J, with 8 bases in between. This CDR3 region has 13 residues. As DNA, the CDR3 is TGTGCCAGCAGTTACGGTGGCGGCGGGGAGCTGTTTTTT. This translates into CASSYGGGGELFF.

In the case of this clone: Other DNA sequences of this sample code for an identical CDR3. The chain has TRBV18 and TRBJ1-4; 9 bases map to TRBD1. This CDR3 is built from 15 residues. V lost 1 base, J lost 7 bases, and 4 bases stayed unmatched. Germline CDR1 is KGHSH and CDR2 is LQKENI. Here the CDR3 DNA reads TGTGCCAGCTCACCACGAACAGGGGGCGGTGAAAAACTGTTTTTT. It is translated as CASSPRTGGGEKLFF.

The chain recombines TRBV5-5 with TRBJ2-7; 10 nucleotides line up with TRBD1. This CDR3 region has 18 residues. Losses at the gene ends were 0 bases for V and 2 bases for J; bases not matched to a gene: 11. The germline gives CDR1 SGHKS, CDR2 YYEKEE (reference sequence). Here the CDR3 reads CASSLDYPGTGVPYEQYF. The CDR3 coding sequence is TGTGCCAGCAGCTTGGATTATCCCGGGACAGGGGTCCCCTACGAGCAGTACTTC.

V and J are TRBV12-5 and TRBJ1-1; 7 bases are shared with TRBD1. There are 13 residues in the CDR3. The germline gives CDR1 LGHNT, CDR2 FRNRAP. V was clipped by 6 bases and J by 7 bases; unmatched bases: 8. The CDR3 sequence is CASGPITGVEAFF. The CDR3 region has the DNA TGTGCTAGTGGCCCTATCACAGGGGTTGAAGCTTTCTTT. The complete variable domain, with remaining parts taken from reference TRBV12-5 and TRBJ1-1, reads DARVTQTPRHKVTEMGQEVTMRCQPILGHNTVFWYRQTMMQGLELLAYFRNRAPLDDSGMPKDRFSAEMPDATLATLKIQPSEPRDSAVYFCASGPITGVEAFFGQGTRLTVV.

CDR3 nucleotide sequence: TGTGCCAGCAGCCTCGGACAGGGCGGGTGGAATTCACCCCTCCACTTT. Residues: CASSLGQGGWNSPLHF. The V and J genes are TRBV7-2 and TRBJ1-6, with 8 bases fitting TRBD1. The CDR3 extends over 16 amino acids. The V and J ends lost 5 bases and 7 bases, in that order; junction bases with no gene match: 10. Germline V lookup: CDR1 SGHTA, CDR2 FQGNSA.

The chain is built from TRBV19 and TRBJ1-2; TRBD1 is a possible D gene (5 bases). V was pared by 2 bases and J by 1 base, with 8 bases between. The CDR3 spans 14 residues. Germline lookup yields CDR1 LNHDA and CDR2 SQIVND (reference sequence). The DNA for the CDR3 is TGTGCCAGTAGTATAACAGGCTTTAACTATGGCTACACCTTC. This sequence encodes CASSITGFNYGYTF.

This sequence joins TRBV11-2 and TRBJ1-1, with D perhaps TRBD1 (5 bases). Trimming pared 5 bases from V and 4 bases from J, leaving 17 bases between. CDR3 length: 15 residues. CDR1 SGHAT and CDR2 FQNNGV come from the germline V gene. In nucleotides, the CDR3 is TGTGCCAGCAGCCTATGGGGAGGGGAAGGCACTGAAGCTTTCTTT. Translated: CASSLWGGEGTEAFF. The whole variable domain, filled in from reference TRBV11-2 and TRBJ1-1, reads EAGVAQSPRYKIIEKRQSVAFWCNPISGHATLYWYQQILGQGPKLLIQFQNNGVVDDSQLPKDRFSAERLKGVDSTLKIQPAKLEDSAVYLCASSLWGGEGTEAFFGQGTRLTVV.

The chain employs TRBV12-5 and TRBJ2-7; D is unclear. V was clipped by 0 bases and J by 7 bases, with 19 bases between them. The germline V gene encodes CDR1 LGHNT and CDR2 FRNRAP. The CDR3 spans 16 residues. This CDR3 is CASGLVERLVVEEQYF. The CDR3 DNA reads as TGTGCTAGTGGTTTGGTAGAGCGCCTCGTGGTTGAAGAGCAGTACTTC.

The chain carries TRBV10-2 and TRBJ2-5, with D perhaps TRBD2 (7 bases). This CDR3 comprises 15 residues. V was trimmed by 10 bases and J by 0 bases, leaving 18 bases between them. Germline lookup yields CDR1 WSHSY and CDR2 SAAADI. The CDR3 region has the DNA TGCGCCATCAAGGGGGGGGTGATCTACCAAGAGACCCAGTACTTC. Its protein product is CAIKGGVIYQETQYF.

The chain carries TRBV6-5 and TRBJ2-1; 11 bases match TRBD2. J lost 12 bases, V lost 6 bases, and 10 bases had no gene match. There are 14 residues in the CDR3. CDR1 is MNHEY and CDR2 is SVGAGI in the germline V gene. The DNA for the CDR3 is TGTGCCAGCAGACTAGCGGGAGCCTCGGAGGGGCAGTTCTTC. It specifies CASRLAGASEGQFF.

V and J are TRBV30 and TRBJ1-6; D is unclear. CDR1 and CDR2 (germline): GTSNPN, SVGIG (reference sequence). The CDR3 is made up of 13 amino acids. Trimming shortened V by 3 bases and J by 13 bases, and 16 bases separated the two germline ends. CDR3 protein: CAWRLKGLGPLHF. Written as DNA, the CDR3 is TGTGCCTGGAGGCTAAAAGGATTGGGCCCCCTCCACTTT.

CDR3 sequence: CASSQGGQPFSRNEQYF. The CDR3 region has the DNA TGCGCCAGCAGCCAAGGGGGACAGCCCTTTTCTCGGAACGAGCAGTACTTC. The chain joins TRBV4-3 to TRBJ2-7; TRBD1 aligns across 7 bases. The CDR3 has 17 amino acids. V gave up 1 base and J gave up 5 bases; unmatched junction bases: 14. Germline CDR1 LGHNA, CDR2 YSLEER.

This rearrangement joins TRBV13 to TRBJ2-3, with 10 bases identical to TRBD2. CDR1 and CDR2 from the germline V gene are PRHDT and FYEKMQ (reference sequence). The CDR3 has 17 amino acids. J was trimmed by 6 bases and V by 3 bases; bases with no gene match: 12. CDR3 in DNA: TGTGCCAGCAGCTTCTCCCCACTAGCGGGACTATCCGATACGCAGTATTTT. Translating it yields CASSFSPLAGLSDTQYF.

The V and J genes are TRBV13 and TRBJ2-7; 8 bases agree with TRBD2. The trim removed 2 bases at V and 5 bases at J, leaving 5 bases unmatched. CDR3 length: 14 residues. The germline V gene has CDR1 PRHDT and CDR2 FYEKMQ (reference sequence). CDR3 in DNA: TGTGCCAGCAGCTTATACGGGAGGGGGGACGAGCAGTACTTC. Amino acids: CASSLYGRGDEQYF.

The V and J genes are TRBV14 and TRBJ1-2; tentative D call: TRBD1 (6 bases). Per germline, CDR1 SGHDN and CDR2 FVKESK. The CDR3 runs to 17 residues. Trimming took 3 bases from V and 4 from J, leaving 21 bases between them. CDR3 amino acids: CASSHRTGQGIFYGYTF. CDR3 DNA: TGTGCCAGCAGCCACCGGACGGGGCAGGGGATTTTCTATGGCTACACCTTC.

The gene calls are TRBV30 and TRBJ2-7; D not certain. CDR1 and CDR2 (germline): GTSNPN, SVGIG (reference sequence). Trimming took 0 bases from V and 5 from J, leaving 14 bases between them. This CDR3 contains 14 residues. The CDR3 DNA is TGTGCCTGGAGTGTACTTCTGGGCTTTGACGAGCAGTACTTC. It yields the protein CAWSVLLGFDEQYF.

This rearrangement joins TRBV6-6 to TRBJ2-7, with 7 bases matching TRBD1. Trimming took 2 bases from V and 2 from J; bases not matched to a gene: 6. The CDR3 extends over 15 amino acids. Germline-derived CDR1 and CDR2 are MNHNY and SVGAGI (reference sequence). CDR3: CASSYTLTGAYEQYF. Here the CDR3 DNA reads TGTGCCAGCAGTTACACCCTTACAGGGGCCTACGAGCAGTACTTC.

DNA of the CDR3: TGTGCCAGCAGTCCCCGGGACAGGGATAGGATGGGGCAGTACTTC. Its protein product is CASSPRDRDRMGQYF. This sequence joins TRBV6-6 and TRBJ2-7; 9 nucleotides match TRBD1. The CDR3 has 15 amino acids. Germline CDR1 and CDR2: MNHNY and SVGAGI (reference sequence). The V gene end was trimmed by 5 bases and the J gene end by 9 bases; junction bases not matched to a gene: 14.

The chain has TRBV6-1 and TRBJ1-5; D gene uncertain. The V gene's germline CDR1 is MNHNS and CDR2 SASEGT. V was cut by 8 bases and J by 4 bases, with 15 bases left in between. This CDR3 has 14 residues. This CDR3 reads CASLQWPGNQPQHF. CDR3 in DNA: TGTGCCAGCCTGCAGTGGCCGGGTAATCAGCCCCAGCATTTT.